This T cell receptor beta chain was sequenced in a study of T cell responses to AZD1222 COVID-19 vaccine. Germline lookup yields CDR1 GTSNPN and CDR2 SVGIG (reference sequence). The V end was cut by 3 bases, the J end by 2 bases, with 11 bases between. The CDR3 is 15 amino acids. The method was immunoSEQ multiplex PCR; TCRdb's version includes in-frame clones alone and lacks a portion of them. This repertoire shows around 130,000 clones, over 85% found once; its top ten account for roughly 1%. As to this clone: Antigen unknown.

Findings and caveats of the study: Regions left unmutated in variants are reportedly the target of nearly half of spike-specific TCRs.

The source material was peripheral blood, sampled 28 days after the second AZD1222 dose. The genes are TRBV30 and TRBJ1-6; possibly TRBD1 for D (6 bases). This clonotype originated in an adult who received the AZD1222 COVID-19 vaccine. The CDR3 DNA follows: TGTGCCTGGAGACTGCAGGGGACCTATAATTCACCCCTCCACTTT. It encodes CAWRLQGTYNSPLHF. The full variable domain, completed using reference TRBV30 and TRBJ1-6, is SQTIHQWPATLVQPVGSPLSLECTVEGTSNPNLYWYRQAAGRGLQLLFYSVGIGQISSEVPQNLSASRPQDRQFILSSKKLLLSDSGFYLCAWRLQGTYNSPLHFGNGTRLTVT.